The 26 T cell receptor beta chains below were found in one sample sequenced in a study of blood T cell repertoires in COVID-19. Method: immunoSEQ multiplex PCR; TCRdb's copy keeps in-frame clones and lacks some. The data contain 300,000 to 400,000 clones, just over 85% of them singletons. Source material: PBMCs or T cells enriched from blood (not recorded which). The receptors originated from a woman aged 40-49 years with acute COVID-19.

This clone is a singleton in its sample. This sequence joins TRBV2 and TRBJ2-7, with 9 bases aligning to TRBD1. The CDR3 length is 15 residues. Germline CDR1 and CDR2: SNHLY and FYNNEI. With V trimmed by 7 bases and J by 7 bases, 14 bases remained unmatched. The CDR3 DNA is TGTGCCAGCAATCCCCCGGGACAGGGCCGCTGGGAGCAGTACTTC. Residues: CASNPPGQGRWEQYF.

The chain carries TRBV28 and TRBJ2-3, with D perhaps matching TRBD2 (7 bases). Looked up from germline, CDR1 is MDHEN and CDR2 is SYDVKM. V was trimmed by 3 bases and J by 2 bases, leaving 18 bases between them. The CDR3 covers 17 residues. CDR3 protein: CASSFGLGGGNTDTQYF. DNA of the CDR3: TGTGCCAGCAGTTTTGGGTTAGGGGGAGGGAACACAGATACGCAGTATTTT.

The chain's CDR3 is CASTASGSYEQYF. Here the CDR3 DNA reads TGTGCCAGCACGGCTAGCGGGAGTTACGAGCAGTACTTC. The chain uses TRBV6-5 and TRBJ2-7; the match to TRBD2 covers 10 bases. Per germline, CDR1 MNHEY and CDR2 SVGAGI. CDR3 length: 13 residues. After removal of 7 bases from V and 4 bases from J, the junction contained 4 bases not matched to a gene.

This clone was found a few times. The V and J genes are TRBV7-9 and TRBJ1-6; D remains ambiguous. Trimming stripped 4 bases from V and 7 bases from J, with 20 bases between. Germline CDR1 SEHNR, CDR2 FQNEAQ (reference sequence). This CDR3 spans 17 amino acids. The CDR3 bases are TGTGCCAGCAGCTCCTTTCCAGGCCTTCCTTCGAATTCACCCCTCCACTTT. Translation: CASSSFPGLPSNSPLHF.

The CDR3 sequence: CASSPNTGTGSEQYF. In nucleotides, the CDR3 is TGTGCCAGCAGTCCGAATACCGGGACAGGGAGCGAGCAGTACTTC. V is TRBV6-6 and J is TRBJ2-7, with 9 positions matching TRBD1. The CDR3 consists of 15 residues. Germline assignment: CDR1 MNHNY and CDR2 SVGAGI (reference sequence). Trimming cost V 5 bases and J 6 bases; bases outside gene matches: 11.

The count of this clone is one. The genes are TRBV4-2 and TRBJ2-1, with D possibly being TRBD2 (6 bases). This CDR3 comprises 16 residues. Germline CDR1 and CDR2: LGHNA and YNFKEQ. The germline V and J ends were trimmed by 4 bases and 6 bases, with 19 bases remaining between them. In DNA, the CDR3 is TGTGCCAGCAGCCTCGAAATTAGCGGAGGGTTCAATGAGCAGTTCTTC. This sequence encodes CASSLEISGGFNEQFF.

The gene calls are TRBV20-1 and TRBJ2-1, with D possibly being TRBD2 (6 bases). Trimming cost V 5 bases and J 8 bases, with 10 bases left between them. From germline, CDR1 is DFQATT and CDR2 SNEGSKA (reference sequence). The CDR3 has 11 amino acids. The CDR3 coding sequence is TGCAGTGCTCACGGAGGGTATGAGCAGTTCTTC. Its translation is CSAHGGYEQFF.

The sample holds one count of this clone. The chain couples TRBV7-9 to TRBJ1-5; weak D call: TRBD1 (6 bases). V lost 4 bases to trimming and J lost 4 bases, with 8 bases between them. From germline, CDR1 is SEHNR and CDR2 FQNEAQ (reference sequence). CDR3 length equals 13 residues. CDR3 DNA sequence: TGTGCCAGCAGCTGGGACATTAATCAGCCCCAGCATTTT. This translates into CASSWDINQPQHF.

Here the CDR3 reads CASSLSQGGHYGYTF. CDR3 DNA sequence: TGTGCCAGCAGCTTGTCCCAGGGGGGTCACTATGGCTACACCTTC. This chain uses TRBV5-4 with TRBJ1-2, with 7 positions matching TRBD1. Per the germline V gene, CDR1 is SGHNT and CDR2 is YYREEE (reference sequence). The CDR3 totals 15 residues. J gave up 3 bases and V 1 base, and 6 bases lay outside the gene matches.

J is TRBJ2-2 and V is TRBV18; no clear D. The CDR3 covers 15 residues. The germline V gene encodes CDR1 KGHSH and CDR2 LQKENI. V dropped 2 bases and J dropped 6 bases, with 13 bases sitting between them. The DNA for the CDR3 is TGTGCCAGCTCACCAAGTTCTATCCCCTCCGGGGAGCTGTTTTTT. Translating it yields CASSPSSIPSGELFF.

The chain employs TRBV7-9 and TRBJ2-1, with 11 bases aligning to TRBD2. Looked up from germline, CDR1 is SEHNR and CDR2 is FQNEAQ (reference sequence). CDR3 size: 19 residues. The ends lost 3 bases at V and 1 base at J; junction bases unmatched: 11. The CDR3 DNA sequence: TGTGCCAGCAGCTTTTTGGGTAGCGGGAGGGCCATTTCCTACAATGAGCAGTTCTTC. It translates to CASSFLGSGRAISYNEQFF.

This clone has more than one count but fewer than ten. The CDR3 nucleotides read TGTGCCAGCAGCTTGACAGCGAAACAAGAGACCCAGTACTTC. The encoded protein is CASSLTAKQETQYF. The chain carries TRBV11-3 and TRBJ2-5; tentative D call: TRBD1 (5 bases). The CDR3 sequence is 14 residues long. CDR1 and CDR2 (germline): SGHNT, YENEEA. V was pared by 3 bases and J by 2 bases, with 10 bases between. Filled out from reference TRBV11-3 and TRBJ2-5, the complete variable domain reads EAGVVQSPRYKIIEKKQPVAFWCNPISGHNTLYWYLQNLGQGPELLIRYENEEAVDDSQLPKDRFSAERLKGVDSTLKIQPAELGDSAVYLCASSLTAKQETQYFGPGTRLLVL.

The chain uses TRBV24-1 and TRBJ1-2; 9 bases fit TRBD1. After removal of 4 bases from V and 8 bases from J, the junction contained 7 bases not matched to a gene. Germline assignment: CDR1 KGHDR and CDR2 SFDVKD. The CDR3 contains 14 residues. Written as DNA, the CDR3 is TGTGCCACCAGTGACCAGGGACAGGGATGGGGCTACACCTTC. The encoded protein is CATSDQGQGWGYTF.

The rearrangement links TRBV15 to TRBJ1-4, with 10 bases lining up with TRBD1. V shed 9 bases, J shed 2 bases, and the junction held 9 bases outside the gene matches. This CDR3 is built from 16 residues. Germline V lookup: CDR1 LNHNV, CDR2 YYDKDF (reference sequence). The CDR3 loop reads CATRDRGGSTNEKLFF. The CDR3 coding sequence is TGTGCCACTAGGGACAGGGGAGGATCCACTAATGAAAAACTGTTTTTT.

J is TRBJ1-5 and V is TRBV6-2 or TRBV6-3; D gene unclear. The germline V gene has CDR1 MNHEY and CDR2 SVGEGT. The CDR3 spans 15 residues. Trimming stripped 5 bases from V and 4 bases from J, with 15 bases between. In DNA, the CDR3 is TGTGCCAGCAGTCTCGGTGGCGGTACAAATCAGCCCCAGCATTTT. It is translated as CASSLGGGTNQPQHF.

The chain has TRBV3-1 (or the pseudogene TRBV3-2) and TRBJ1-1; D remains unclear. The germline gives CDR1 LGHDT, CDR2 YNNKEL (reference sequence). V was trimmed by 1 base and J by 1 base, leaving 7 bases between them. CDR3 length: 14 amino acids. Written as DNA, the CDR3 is TGTGCCAGCAGCCAAGTACTAACGAACACTGAAGCTTTCTTT. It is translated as CASSQVLTNTEAFF.

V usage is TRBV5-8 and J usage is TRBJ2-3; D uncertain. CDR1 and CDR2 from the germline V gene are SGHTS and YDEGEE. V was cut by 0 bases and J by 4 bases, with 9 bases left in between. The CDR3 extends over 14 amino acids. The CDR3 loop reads CASSLARSADTQYF. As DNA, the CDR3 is TGTGCCAGCAGCTTGGCCAGGTCGGCAGATACGCAGTATTTT.

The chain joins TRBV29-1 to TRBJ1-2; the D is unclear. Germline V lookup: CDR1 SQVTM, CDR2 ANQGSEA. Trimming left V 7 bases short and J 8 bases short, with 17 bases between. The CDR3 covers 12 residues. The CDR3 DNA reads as TGCAGCGGTCGCTGGGGTGCGGGAGGCTACACCTTC. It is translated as CSGRWGAGGYTF.

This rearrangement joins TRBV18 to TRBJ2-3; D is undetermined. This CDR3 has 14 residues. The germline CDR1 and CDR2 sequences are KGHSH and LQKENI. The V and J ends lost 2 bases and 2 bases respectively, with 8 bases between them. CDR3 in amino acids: CASSPDLNTDTQYF. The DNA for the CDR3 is TGTGCCAGCTCACCAGATCTAAACACAGATACGCAGTATTTT.

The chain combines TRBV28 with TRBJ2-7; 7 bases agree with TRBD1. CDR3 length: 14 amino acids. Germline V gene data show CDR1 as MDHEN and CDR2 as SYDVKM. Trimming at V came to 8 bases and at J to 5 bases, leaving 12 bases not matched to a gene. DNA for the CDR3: TGTGCCAGCTGCCCGTTCCGAGGGGGCCACGAGCAGTACTTC. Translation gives CASCPFRGGHEQYF.

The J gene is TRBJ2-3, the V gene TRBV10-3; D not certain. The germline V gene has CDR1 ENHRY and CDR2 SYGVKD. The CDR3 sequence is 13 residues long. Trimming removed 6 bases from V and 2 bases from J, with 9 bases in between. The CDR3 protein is CAIRPDNTDTQYF. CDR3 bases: TGTGCCATCAGGCCCGACAACACAGATACGCAGTATTTT.

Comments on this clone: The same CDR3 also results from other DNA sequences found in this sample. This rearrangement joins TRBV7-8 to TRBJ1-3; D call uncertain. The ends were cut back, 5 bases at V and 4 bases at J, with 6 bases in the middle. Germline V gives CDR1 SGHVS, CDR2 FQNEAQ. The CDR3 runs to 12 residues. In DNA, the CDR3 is TGTGCCAGCAGCCTTCTCGGAAACACCATATATTTT. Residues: CASSLLGNTIYF.

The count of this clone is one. CDR3 region: CASGGRNGETQYF. The CDR3 DNA follows: TGTGCCAGCGGCGGGAGAAACGGGGAGACCCAGTACTTC. The gene calls are TRBV28 and TRBJ2-5; 7 bases line up with TRBD2. With V trimmed by 8 bases and J by 5 bases, 8 bases remained unmatched. CDR1 and CDR2 from the germline V gene are MDHEN and SYDVKM. The CDR3 consists of 13 residues.

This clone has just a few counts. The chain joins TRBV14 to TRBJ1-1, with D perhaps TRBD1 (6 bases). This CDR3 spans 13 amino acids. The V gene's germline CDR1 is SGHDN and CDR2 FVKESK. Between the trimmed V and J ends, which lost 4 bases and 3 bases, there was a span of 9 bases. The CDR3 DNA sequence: TGTGCCAGCAGCCTAAACAGGGACACTGAAGCTTTCTTT. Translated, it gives CASSLNRDTEAFF.

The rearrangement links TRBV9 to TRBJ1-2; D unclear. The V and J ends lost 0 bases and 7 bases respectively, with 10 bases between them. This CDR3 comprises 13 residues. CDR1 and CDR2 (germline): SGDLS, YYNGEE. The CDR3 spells CASSVGENTGYTF. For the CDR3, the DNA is TGTGCCAGCAGCGTAGGGGAGAACACTGGCTACACCTTC.

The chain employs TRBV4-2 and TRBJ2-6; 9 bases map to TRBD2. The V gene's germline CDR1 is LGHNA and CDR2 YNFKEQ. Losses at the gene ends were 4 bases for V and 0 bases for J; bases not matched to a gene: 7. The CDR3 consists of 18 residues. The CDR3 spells CASSLRLAVTSGANVLTF. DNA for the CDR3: TGTGCCAGCAGCCTCCGACTAGCGGTAACCTCTGGGGCCAACGTCCTGACTTTC.